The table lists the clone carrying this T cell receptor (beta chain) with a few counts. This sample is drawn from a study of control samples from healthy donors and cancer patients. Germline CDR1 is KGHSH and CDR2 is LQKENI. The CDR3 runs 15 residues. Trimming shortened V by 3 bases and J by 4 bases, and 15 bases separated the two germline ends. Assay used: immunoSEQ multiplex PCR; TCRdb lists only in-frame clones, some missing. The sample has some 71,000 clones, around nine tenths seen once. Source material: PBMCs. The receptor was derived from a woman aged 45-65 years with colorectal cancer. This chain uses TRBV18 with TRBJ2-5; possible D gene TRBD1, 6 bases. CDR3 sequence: CASSPNQGSRETQYF. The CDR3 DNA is TGTGCCAGCTCACCCAATCAGGGGAGTAGAGAGACCCAGTACTTC.